This T cell receptor beta chain was recovered during a study of regulatory T cells in long-lasting Graves disease. This clonotype was observed a handful of times. What it recognizes is unknown. Points from the study as a whole: Persistent disease samples used TRBV28, TRBJ1-2 and TRBJ2-5 preferentially.

Trimming removed 7 bases at V and 1 base at J, with 16 bases between. This CDR3 is built from 14 residues. The V gene's germline CDR1 is SQVTM and CDR2 ANQGSEA. Combining iRepertoire HTBI primers with Arm-PCR of CDR3 regions, the authors built TCR beta libraries. TCRdb analysed the multiplex PCR reads with MiXCR anew, one entry per CDR3 protein. Among hundreds of thousands of distinct CDR3 sequences listed, approximately 12% were seen once. The time point: newly diagnosed GD, antithyroid drugs for less than 3 months. Making the TCR library involved RNA that had been extracted from PBMCs. In addition, the sample was reused for a study of T cells in Graves' hyperthyroidism and ophthalmopathy. This second report adds: Graves' hyperthyroidism was deemed stable absent ophthalmopathy progression within 18 months. Each patient was aged 18 to 65 and had newly diagnosed hyperthyroidism of under 2 months' duration.

The TCR was taken from a young man with Graves disease. This rearrangement joins TRBV29-1 to TRBJ1-1; tentatively, D is TRBD1 (6 bases). Sequenced here: peripheral blood mononuclear cells (PBMCs), sampled at new diagnosis, from a patient treated with antithyroid drugs. CDR3: CSGGGGQSNTEAFF. CDR3 DNA: TGCAGCGGAGGGGGGGGACAATCGAACACTGAAGCTTTCTTT.